This T cell receptor beta chain was recovered during a study of CD4+ T cells in melanoma (dated by TCRdb to between 2021 and 2022). With regard to the full study: The study examined neoantigen-specific CD4+ T cells in human melanoma.

As for this clone: Its cognate antigen has yet to be identified. No much larger clonotype is one base removed from it; base qualities were not supplied.

The junction shows trimming of 0 bases on V and 2 bases on J, plus 9 bases between the germline ends. Based on the germline V gene, the CDR1 and CDR2 sequences are SGHRS and YFSETQ. The CDR3 starts with the cysteine, ends with the phenylalanine, and has 15 residues. The sequence is cut down to CDR3 DNA, 45 bases in frame from base 1. Overall results and qualifications from the work: Neoantigen-specific CD4+ T cells in melanoma were reported to show diverse differentiation states. Neoantigen-specific CD4+ T cells were reported to be correlated with the function of CD8+ T cells, macrophages and B cells.

The donors were melanoma patients. To prepare the library, the immunoSEQ multiplex PCR assay was applied. TCRdb holds this immuneACCESS table with in-frame rearrangements only. Some clones are missing; in checked studies, unresolved V genes explain under half, and the rest has no known cause. The sample includes fewer than 150,000 clones, with 80% to 95% observed a single time. Approximately 1.4% of the sample belongs to the ten largest clones. This clonotype originated in a human donor with melanoma. The sequence joins TRBV5-1 to TRBJ1-5; tentative D gene TRBD1, with 6 bases matching. The nucleotides read TGCGCCAGCAGCTTGGATTCAGGGGGCAATCAGCCCCAGCATTTT. The translation is CASSLDSGGNQPQHF.